The rows below give T cell receptor beta chains drawn from one sample of a study of blood T cell repertoires in COVID-19. Repertoires were generated with immunoSEQ multiplex PCR, while TCRdb's copy carries only in-frame clones and drops some. The sample has roughly 440,000 clones; 70% to 90% are singletons. Sequences were obtained from peripheral blood. The receptors shown here come from a woman in her forties or fifties with COVID-19, enrolled during active disease. Each CDR3 is given with its conserved first and last residue.

TRBV29-1,TRBJ1-2,CSVLKINYGYTF
TRBV6-1,TRBJ2-3,CASSEPHGVTDTQYF
TRBV5-1,TRBJ2-7,CASSMDPPAGAYEQYF
TRBV3-1/TRBV3-2,TRBJ2-3,CASSQVPGVRDTQYF
TRBV7-9,TRBJ2-1,CASPGEGRDEQFF
TRBV2,TRBJ1-2,CASSGERGGKDGYTF
TRBV7-2,TRBJ1-2,CASSLGTGWNYGYTF
TRBV5-1,TRBJ2-2,CASSLGTSGDGTGELFF
TRBV19,TRBJ1-2,CASSPPGTGGLRGYTF
TRBV5-1,TRBJ2-7,CASREGSHEQYF
TRBV5-1,TRBJ2-7,CASSLEGGRSYEQYF
TRBV2,TRBJ2-7,CASSSGALGYEQYF
TRBV9,TRBJ2-3,CASSAHPGLPDTQYF
TRBV20-1,TRBJ1-2,CSASDRGDPECYTF
TRBV4-1,TRBJ1-2,CASSPSPPGQLYGYTF
TRBV28,TRBJ1-2,CASSFPADGYETANYGYTF
TRBV11-1,TRBJ2-1,CASSLWDSTENEQFF
TRBV7-9,TRBJ1-2,CASSDTGSEDGYTF
TRBV7-2,TRBJ2-3,CASSYRDSSTDTQYF
TRBV29-1,TRBJ1-1,CSVEGQGGLGAFF
TRBV11-3,TRBJ1-1,CASSLGQATEAFF
TRBV6-5,TRBJ1-1,CASRMGGGGNTEAFF
TRBV30,TRBJ2-2,CAWGRDTGELFF
TRBV7-9,TRBJ1-2,CASSPEASNYGYTF
TRBV5-4,TRBJ1-2,CASSLSGTGVEGYTF
TRBV6-5,TRBJ2-1,CASWGGHEQFF
TRBV11-2,TRBJ2-7,CASSYRLEGVSYEQYF
TRBV7-2,TRBJ1-2,CASSLSQFNYGYTF
TRBV4-1,TRBJ2-2,CASSQVGQGHTGELFF
TRBV24-1,TRBJ1-5,CATQGGLHQPQHF
TRBV4-1,TRBJ1-2,CASSHLAQINYGYTF
TRBV6-5,TRBJ2-2,CASKMGGGELFF
TRBV18,TRBJ2-2,CASSPRPGVANTGELFF
TRBV21-1,TRBJ1-5,CASSPNRQGNQPQHF
TRBV6-1,TRBJ1-5,CASSDTGIQPQHF
TRBV29-1,TRBJ1-2,CSVDDSFYGYTF